This T cell receptor beta chain came from a study of early T cells in non-severe SARS-CoV-2 infection. At the level of the study: The input, bulk RNA from unsorted whole blood, was sequenced, and chains were unpaired.

The TCR library protocol attached unique molecular identifiers to the individual cDNA molecules. TCRdb ran MiXCR on the 5' RACE reads and lists one entry per CDR3 protein. The data hold more than 45,000 distinct CDR3 sequences, with approximately 5.6% observed a single time. This clonotype was counted many times. From germline, CDR1 is GTSNPN and CDR2 SVGIG (reference sequence). This CDR3 region has 12 residues. V was clipped by 3 bases and J by 3 bases, with 9 bases between them. This clonotype was sampled from an adult who was a healthcare worker with PCR-confirmed SARS-CoV-2 infection or an uninfected control (not recorded which). The chain combines TRBV30 with TRBJ2-7; D remains unclear. The specimen sequenced was whole blood. Written as DNA, the CDR3 is TGTGCCTGGAGAAACGATAACTACGAGCAGTACTTC. Protein sequence: CAWRNDNYEQYF.